This T cell receptor (beta chain) was observed in a study of CD8+ T cells in alopecia areata (dated by TCRdb to the late 2010s). For the wider study: Treated patients were enrolled in an open-label pilot trial of oral tofacitinib at 5 to 10 mg twice daily for moderate-to-severe alopecia areata. RNA was extracted with the PAXgene miRNA kit for fixed scalp, the miRNeasy kit for PBMCs, and the RNeasy kit for mouse skin. In humans, TCRbeta sequencing was performed on scalp tissue and on sorted CD4+ and CD8+ peripheral blood T cells from healthy controls and from patients with patchy or totalis/universalis alopecia areata. Amplification of TCRbeta CDR3 regions was done by immunoSEQ multiplex PCR using 35 Vbeta forward primers and 13 Jbeta reverse primers. For the treated patients, the SALT score, which quantifies what percentage of scalp surface area is affected, served as the measure of disease severity. The study used high-throughput TCRbeta sequencing to examine T cell clonal expansion in alopecia areata, in both the C3H/HeJ mouse model and human patients. Tofacitinib-treated patients had biopsies at baseline and at 4 and 24 weeks of treatment, with a later scalp biopsy in several patients. Scalp clonality was compared across normal scalp (n=4), patchy alopecia areata scalp (n=8), and alopecia totalis/universalis scalp (n=8). Tofacitinib was given for 6 to 18 months, followed by 6 months of follow-up off drug to assess delayed response and recurrence. Broader findings and caveats from the paper: TCR sequences shared between patients were less clear than in mice, possibly partly because of HLA diversity in the patient population. Because the treated cohort was small and had just a single nonresponder, larger studies are needed to establish links between baseline CD8+ expansion and response. Compared with normal scalp, lesional scalp had higher clonality and more expanded CD8+ clones, particularly in alopecia totalis/universalis, a pattern that suggests antigenic drive. Resident alphabeta T cells in normal human skin are also sequenced, complicating scalp TCR repertoire analysis, unlike mouse skin dominated by gammadelta T cells. Tofacitinib significantly decreased scalp clonality and the number of expanded CD8+ clones among the top 100 scalp clones. During tofacitinib treatment, many expanded lesional clones stuck around in both scalp and blood, and this persistence may partly explain why relapse happens after treatment is stopped.

As encoded in the germline V gene (reference sequence), CDR1 is PRHDT while CDR2 is FYEKMQ. V loses 2 bases of germline sequence and J loses 5 bases, and the interval between the two ends is 9 bases. CDR3 length: 13 amino acids, cysteine to phenylalanine. Only CDR3 DNA is held: 39 bases, read in frame from base 1. Receptor libraries were prepared by the immunoSEQ multiplex PCR assay. RNA was extracted from all samples and reverse transcribed into cDNA, which served as template for TCR sequencing. SuperScript III was used for first-strand cDNA synthesis, primed with a 2:1 mix of oligo-dT and random hexamers. A synthetic immune receptor repertoire was used to measure amplification bias, and any remaining bias was corrected computationally. Per the original workflow: Raw reads were preprocessed to remove errors, and CDR3 was defined according to IMGT conventions as the region from the conserved cysteine to phenylalanine. Clonality was calculated as 1 minus Shannon entropy normalized by log2 of the number of productive unique TCRs. Whether scalp clones were CD4 or CD8 was inferred by matching scalp TCRbeta sequences against CD4 and CD8 repertoires sorted from blood. TCRdb mirrors the immuneACCESS table, restricted to in-frame sequences. Some clones are absent from its copies; in checked studies, under half trace to an unresolved V gene, and the reason for the others is unknown. V and J calls and clone size are those listed in that table; D and trimming were worked out from the DNA. Across this sample there are 150,000 to 200,000 clones, with 50% to 70% seen only once. In total, the top ten clones hold approximately 1.4% of the sample.

This clone was recorded only once. Its antigen is not yet known. Qualities for individual bases were not recorded, and no much larger clone is one base off. The meaning of the sample's treatment or condition label: oral pan-JAK inhibitor, 5-10 mg twice daily. From alopecia areata patients, peripheral blood was collected along with lesional scalp punch biopsies. PBMCs were isolated by density centrifugation and stained for CD3, CD4 and CD8, and CD4+ and CD8+ T cells were sorted on a FACSAria. Recombination linked TRBV13 to TRBJ1-1, with the D gene call left open. Sequenced here: CD4+ T cells sorted from blood, sampled around week 50, from a patient treated with tofacitinib. The sequence was obtained from a human donor with alopecia areata. CDR3 sequence: CASSLTEKTEAFF. The sequenced DNA: TGTGCCAGCAGCTTAACGGAAAAAACTGAAGCTTTCTTT.